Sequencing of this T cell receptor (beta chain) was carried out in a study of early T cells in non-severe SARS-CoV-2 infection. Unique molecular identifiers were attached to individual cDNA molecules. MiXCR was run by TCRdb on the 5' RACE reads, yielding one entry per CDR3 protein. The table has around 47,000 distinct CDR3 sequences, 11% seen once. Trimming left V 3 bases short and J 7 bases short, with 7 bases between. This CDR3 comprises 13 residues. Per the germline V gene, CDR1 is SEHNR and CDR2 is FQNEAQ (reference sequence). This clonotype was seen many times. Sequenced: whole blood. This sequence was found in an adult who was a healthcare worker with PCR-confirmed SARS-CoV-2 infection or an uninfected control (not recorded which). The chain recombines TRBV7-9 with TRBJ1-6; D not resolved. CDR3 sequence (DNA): TGTGCCAGCAGCTTCGACGCGAATTCACCCCTCCACTTT. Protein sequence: CASSFDANSPLHF.